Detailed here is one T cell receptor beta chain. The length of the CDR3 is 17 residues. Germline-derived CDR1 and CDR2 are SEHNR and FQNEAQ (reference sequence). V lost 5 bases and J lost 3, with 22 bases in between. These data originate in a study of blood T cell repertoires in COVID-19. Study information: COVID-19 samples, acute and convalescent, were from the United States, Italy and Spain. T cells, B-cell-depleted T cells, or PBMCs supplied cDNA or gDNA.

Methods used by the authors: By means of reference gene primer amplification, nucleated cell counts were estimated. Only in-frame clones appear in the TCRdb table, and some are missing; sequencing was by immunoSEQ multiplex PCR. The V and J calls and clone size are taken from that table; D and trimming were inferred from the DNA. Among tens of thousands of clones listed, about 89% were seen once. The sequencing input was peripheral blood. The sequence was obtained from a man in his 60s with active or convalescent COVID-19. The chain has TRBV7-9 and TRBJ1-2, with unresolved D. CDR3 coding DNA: TGTGCCAGCAGCCCCCCCTATAAGGGTGGAGGAGACTATGGCTACACCTTC. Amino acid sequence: CASSPPYKGGGDYGYTF.